The TCR beta chain described here comes from a study of CD8+ T cells in alopecia areata. Collected material from alopecia areata patients comprised lesional scalp punch biopsies and peripheral blood. This clone appeared a few times. V gave up 6 bases and J gave up 6 bases, with 18 bases separating them. The CDR3 is 15 amino acids. Germline loops: CDR1 MNHNY, CDR2 SVGAGI (reference sequence). Reverse transcription of extracted RNA yielded cDNA, which provided the sequencing template. Sequenced by immunoSEQ multiplex PCR; TCRdb stores in-frame clones only, minus some. This table has under 15,000 clones, approximately 65% appearing once.

The chain couples TRBV6-6 to TRBJ2-1, with D perhaps given as TRBD1 or TRBD2 (5 bases each). This clonotype originated in a human donor with alopecia areata. The sample was skin. CDR3 bases: TGTGCCAGCAGGCTAGACAGCGGCCGGCCCAATGAGCAGTTCTTC. Its translation is CASRLDSGRPNEQFF.